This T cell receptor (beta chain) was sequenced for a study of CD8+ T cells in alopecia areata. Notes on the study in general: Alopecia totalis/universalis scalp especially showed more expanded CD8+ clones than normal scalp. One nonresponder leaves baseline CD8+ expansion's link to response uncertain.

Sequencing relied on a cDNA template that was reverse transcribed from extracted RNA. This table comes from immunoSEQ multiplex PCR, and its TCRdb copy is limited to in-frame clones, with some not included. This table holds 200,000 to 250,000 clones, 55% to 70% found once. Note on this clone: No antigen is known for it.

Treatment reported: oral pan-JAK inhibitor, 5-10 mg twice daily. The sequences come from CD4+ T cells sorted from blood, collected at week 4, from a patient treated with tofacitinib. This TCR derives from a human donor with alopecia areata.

CDR3 nucleotides: TGTGCCAGCAGTGTACAGGGCTCCTATAATTCACCCCTCCACTTT. Translated, it gives CASSVQGSYNSPLHF. This chain links TRBV2 with TRBJ1-6; a weak D match, TRBD1 (6 bases). The CDR3 length is 15 residues. The germline gives CDR1 SNHLY, CDR2 FYNNEI. Trimming shortened V by 4 bases and J by 0 bases, and 7 bases separated the two germline ends.